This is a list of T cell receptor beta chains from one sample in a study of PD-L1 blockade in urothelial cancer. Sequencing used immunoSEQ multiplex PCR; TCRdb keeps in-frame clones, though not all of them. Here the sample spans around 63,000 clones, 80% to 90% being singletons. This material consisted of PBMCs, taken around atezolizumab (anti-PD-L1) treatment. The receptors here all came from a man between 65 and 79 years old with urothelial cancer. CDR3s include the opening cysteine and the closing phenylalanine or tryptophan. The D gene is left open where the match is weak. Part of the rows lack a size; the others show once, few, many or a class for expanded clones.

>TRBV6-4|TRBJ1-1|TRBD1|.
TGTGCCAGCAGTGACCCACAGGGGACTGTCATGAACACTGAAGCTTTCTTT
CASSDPQGTVMNTEAFF
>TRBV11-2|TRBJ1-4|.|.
TGTGCCAGCAGCCCTCCGGGCCCAGGGGAAAAACTGTTTTTT
CASSPPGPGEKLFF
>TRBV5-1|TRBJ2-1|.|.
TGCGCCAGCAGCTTGGGCGACTACAATGAGCAGTTCTTC
CASSLGDYNEQFF
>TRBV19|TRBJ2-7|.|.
TGTGCCAGTAGTATAGGGCCCCACGAGCAGTACTTC
CASSIGPHEQYF
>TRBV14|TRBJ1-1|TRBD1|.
TGTGCCAGCAGCCAATACAGGGGTGCTGAAGCTTTCTTT
CASSQYRGAEAFF
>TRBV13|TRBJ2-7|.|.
TGTGCCAGCAGCCCCGGGATAGCGGTCACCTACGAGCAGTACTTC
CASSPGIAVTYEQYF
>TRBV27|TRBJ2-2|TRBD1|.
TGTGCCAGCAGTCCGTGGACAGGGGGCAACACCGGGGAGCTGTTTTTT
CASSPWTGGNTGELFF
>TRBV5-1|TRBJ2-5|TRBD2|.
TGCGCCAGCAGCTTGTTAAGCGGGAGAGTAGGGGAGACCCAGTACTTC
CASSLLSGRVGETQYF
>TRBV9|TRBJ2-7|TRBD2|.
TGTGCCAGCAGCCCCCTCCAAGCGGGACGACGCGAGCAGTACTTC
CASSPLQAGRREQYF
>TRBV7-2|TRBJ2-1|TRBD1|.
TGTGCCAGCAGCTCGACGACAGGGAACAATGAGCAGTTCTTC
CASSSTTGNNEQFF
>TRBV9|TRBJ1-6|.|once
TGTGCCAGCAGCGTTGCCAGGCGTAATTCACCCCTCCACTTT
CASSVARRNSPLHF
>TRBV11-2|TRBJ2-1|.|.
TGTGCCAGCAGCTCTACTAGGAGGAATGAGCAGTTCTTC
CASSSTRRNEQFF
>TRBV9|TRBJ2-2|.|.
TGTGCCAGCAGCGTAGGGGGGGACTTTCTGCCTGCGAGCGGCACCGGGGAGCTGTTTTTT
CASSVGGDFLPASGTGELFF
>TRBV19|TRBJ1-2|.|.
TGTGCCACCCAGACAGCTCCTGGCTATGGCTACACCTTC
CATQTAPGYGYTF
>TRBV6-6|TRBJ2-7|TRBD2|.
TGTGCCAGCAGTTACGGGAGCGGGAGGCCCCACCAGTACTTC
CASSYGSGRPHQYF
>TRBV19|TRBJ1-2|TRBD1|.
TGTGCCAGTAGTACCCAGGGGGCGCCAGGCTACACCTTC
CASSTQGAPGYTF
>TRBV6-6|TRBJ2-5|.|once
TGTGCCAGCAGGACGGGAGTCCAAGAGACCCAGTACTTC
CASRTGVQETQYF
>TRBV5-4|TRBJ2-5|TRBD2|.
TGTGCCAGCAGCCCGAGCCGCGGCGGGAGAGAGACCCAGTACTTC
CASSPSRGGRETQYF
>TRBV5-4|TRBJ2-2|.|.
TGTGCCAGCAGCTTGTGGCTGACGAACACCGGGGAGCTGTTTTTT
CASSLWLTNTGELFF
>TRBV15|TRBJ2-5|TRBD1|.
TGTGCCACCAGCACTGGGACAGGGGAAGAGACCCAGTACTTC
CATSTGTGEETQYF
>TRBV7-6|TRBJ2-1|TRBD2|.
TGTGCCAGCAGCTTAGCTAGCGGGAGCTCCTACAATGAGCAGTTCTTC
CASSLASGSSYNEQFF
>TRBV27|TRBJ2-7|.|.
TGTGCCAGCAGTTTGAATTACAGGGCTTACGAGCAGTACTTC
CASSLNYRAYEQYF
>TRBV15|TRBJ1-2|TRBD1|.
TGTGCCACCAGCAGGGACAGGGGAGACTATGGCTACACCTTC
CATSRDRGDYGYTF
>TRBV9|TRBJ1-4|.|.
TGTGCCAGCAGCTTCGGCGGAGGGGTTCGGGAAAAACTGTTTTTT
CASSFGGGVREKLFF
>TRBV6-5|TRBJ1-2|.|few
TGTGCCAGCAGTGGTGGAAGGACAGTCTATGGCTACACCTTC
CASSGGRTVYGYTF
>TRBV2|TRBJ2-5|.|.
TGTGCCAGCAGTGGGCGACTACAAGAGACCCAGTACTTC
CASSGRLQETQYF
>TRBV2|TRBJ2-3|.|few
TGTGCCAGCAACCAGGGACTGAGCACAGATACGCAGTATTTT
CASNQGLSTDTQYF
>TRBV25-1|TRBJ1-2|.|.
TGTGCCAGCGGAGAAGGGGGACATGGCTACACCTTC
CASGEGGHGYTF
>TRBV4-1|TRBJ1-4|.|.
TGCGCCAGCAGCCAAGAAGGAGGCTTGAATGAAAAACTGTTTTTT
CASSQEGGLNEKLFF
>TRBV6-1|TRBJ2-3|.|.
TGTGCCAGCAGTGAAGCGGGGGGTATGAGGAGAGATACGCAGTATTTT
CASSEAGGMRRDTQYF
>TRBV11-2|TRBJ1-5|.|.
TGTGCCAGCAGCTTACGGGAGGGGACCAATCAGCCCCAGCATTTT
CASSLREGTNQPQHF
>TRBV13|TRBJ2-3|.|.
TGTGCCAGCAGCTTAGGATCCTTTCGGGGCACAGATACGCAGTATTTT
CASSLGSFRGTDTQYF
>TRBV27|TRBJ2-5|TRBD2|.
TGTGCCAGCAGCCCGGGGGGGGGAGAGACCCAGTACTTC
CASSPGGGETQYF
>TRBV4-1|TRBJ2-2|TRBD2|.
TGCGCCAGCAGCCATGAGTGGACTAGCGGCCCCGGGGAGCTGTTTTTT
CASSHEWTSGPGELFF
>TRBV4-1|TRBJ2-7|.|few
TGCGCCAGCAGCCTTGCGCCGGGAACCTACGAGCAGTACTTC
CASSLAPGTYEQYF
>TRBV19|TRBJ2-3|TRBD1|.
TGTGCCACCCGGGACAGGGGAAGAGTAGATACGCAGTATTTT
CATRDRGRVDTQYF
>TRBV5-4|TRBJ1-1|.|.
TGTGCCACCAGGGCCCCAGGGGCCTACACTGAAGCTTTCTTT
CATRAPGAYTEAFF
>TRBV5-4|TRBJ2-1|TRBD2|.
TGTGCCAGCAGCTTGGAGGGCGGACTAGCGGGGCGAGCTGAGCAGTTCTTC
CASSLEGGLAGRAEQFF
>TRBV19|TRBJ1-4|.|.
TGTGCCAGTAGCCGAAGGGAGAAGGAGGAAAAACTGTTTTTT
CASSRREKEEKLFF
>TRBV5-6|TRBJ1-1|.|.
TGTGCCAGCAGCCGACAGCAAGGGTTCACTGAAGCTTTCTTT
CASSRQQGFTEAFF
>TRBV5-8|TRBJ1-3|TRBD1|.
TGTGCCAGCGTCCGAGGGACAGACTCTGGAAACACCATATATTTT
CASVRGTDSGNTIYF
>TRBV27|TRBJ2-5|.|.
TGTGCCAGCAGTTTTCAGGGTGCGAGGGAGACCCAGTACTTC
CASSFQGARETQYF
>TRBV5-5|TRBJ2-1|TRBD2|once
TGTGCCAGCAGCTCGGGGGGGGGAGCGGGAGATGAGCAGTTCTTC
CASSSGGGAGDEQFF
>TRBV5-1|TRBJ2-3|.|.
TGCGCCAGCGGCCGGGGGACAGCCACAGATACGCAGTATTTT
CASGRGTATDTQYF
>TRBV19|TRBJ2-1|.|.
TGTGCCAGTAGTATGAGGGGGAGCGGTAGCTCCTACAATGAGCAGTTCTTC
CASSMRGSGSSYNEQFF
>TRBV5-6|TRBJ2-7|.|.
TGTGCCAGCAGCTTCCTGACTAGGAACGAGCAGTACTTC
CASSFLTRNEQYF
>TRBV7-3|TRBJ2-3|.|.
TGTGCCAGCAGCTTAAGGGGAGTTTCTGGGGATACGCAGTATTTT
CASSLRGVSGDTQYF
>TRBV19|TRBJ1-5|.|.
TGTGCCAGTAACCCTCTGGCGGGGCTCGGCAATCAGCCCCAGCATTTT
CASNPLAGLGNQPQHF
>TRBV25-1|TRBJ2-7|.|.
TGTGCCAGCAGTATCCGGGGGAACTACGAGCAGTACTTC
CASSIRGNYEQYF
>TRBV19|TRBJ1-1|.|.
TGTGCCAGTAGGCAGGGTTGGGGGGCTGAAGCTTTCTTT
CASRQGWGAEAFF
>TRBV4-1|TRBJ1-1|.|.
TGCGCCAGCAGCCAAGAGGCTGACACTGAAGCTTTCTTT
CASSQEADTEAFF
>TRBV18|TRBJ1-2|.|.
TGTGCCAGCTCACCCGGCCAGCGCTATGGCTACACCTTC
CASSPGQRYGYTF
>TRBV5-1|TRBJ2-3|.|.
TGCGCCAGCAGCTTGGAGGACTGGTCCGCGGATACGCAGTATTTT
CASSLEDWSADTQYF
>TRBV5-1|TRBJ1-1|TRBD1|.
TGCGCCAGCAGACCCCTGACGAGCGGGACAGGGGGGAAAGACACTGAAGCTTTCTTT
CASRPLTSGTGGKDTEAFF